The 27 T cell receptor beta chains below all came from one sample that was sequenced in a study of beta chain features in type 1 diabetes. Expressed TCRB transcripts were sequenced because the entire RNA isolate underwent reverse transcription. Clones were sequenced by immunoSEQ multiplex PCR, and TCRdb holds only the in-frame ones, with some missing. The sample includes about 15,000 clones, around two fifths of them seen just once. Sample: stem cell memory CD4+ T cells from blood. Every receptor here comes from a woman aged 40 to 50 in good health.

CDR3 in amino acids: CASSLLAGGRTDTQYF. In DNA form, the CDR3 reads TGTGCCAGCAGTTTGCTAGCGGGGGGGAGGACAGATACGCAGTATTTT. V is TRBV6-5 and J is TRBJ2-3, with 12 positions matching TRBD2. The CDR3 has 16 residues. The V segment lost 4 bases and the J segment 3 bases; nucleotides outside the gene matches: 5. Germline V gene lookup returns CDR1 MNHEY and CDR2 SVGAGI.

This chain links TRBV5-4 with TRBJ1-1, with TRBD1 as a possible D gene (5 bases). Germline values: CDR1 SGHNT, CDR2 YYREEE (reference sequence). CDR3 length equals 13 residues. V was pared by 2 bases and J by 5 bases, with 10 bases between. The CDR3 reads CASSFTRDTEAFF. In DNA form, the CDR3 reads TGTGCCAGCAGCTTCACCAGGGATACTGAAGCTTTCTTT.

The rearrangement uses TRBV5-4 and TRBJ2-5; the match to TRBD1 covers 8 bases. CDR3 size: 16 residues. Germline trimming cut 0 bases from V and 2 bases from J; bases unmatched to any gene: 6. CDR1 and CDR2 from the germline V gene are SGHNT and YYREEE (reference sequence). The CDR3 bases are TGTGCCAGCAGCTTGGCGGGGACAGGACCTCAAGAGACCCAGTACTTC. It codes for CASSLAGTGPQETQYF.

A word on this clone: An end of the junction differs from the germline gene, which may be a read error. The V call is TRBV7-7, the J call TRBJ2-5; tentatively, D is TRBD1 (5 bases). From germline, CDR1 is SSHAT and CDR2 FNYEAQ (reference sequence). The CDR3 runs 14 residues. The CDR3 region is CASSRTPYQETQYF. The CDR3, as DNA: TGTGCTAGCAGCCGGACACCGTACCAAGAGACCCAGTACTTC.

The gene calls are TRBV2 and TRBJ2-2; D is ambiguous. There are 14 residues in the CDR3. Germline CDR1 is SNHLY and CDR2 is FYNNEI. The V end was cut by 6 bases, the J end by 2 bases, with 10 bases between. The CDR3 sequence is CASRRSPNTGELFF. In nucleotides, the CDR3 is TGTGCCAGCAGAAGGAGCCCAAACACCGGGGAGCTGTTTTTT.

In nucleotides, the CDR3 is TGTGCCAGCTCACCATCTCGGCGTGGACACCCCCATTCTGAAGCTTTCTTT. This codes for CASSPSRRGHPHSEAFF. The rearrangement links TRBV18 to TRBJ1-1; TRBD1 might be the D (5 bases). With 2 bases removed from V and 6 bases from J, the gap between germline ends came to 22 bases. The CDR3 contains 17 residues. Germline V gene sequence: CDR1 KGHSH, CDR2 LQKENI.

The gene calls are TRBV4-2 and TRBJ1-6; 9 nucleotides agree with TRBD1. In germline, CDR1 is LGHNA, CDR2 YNFKEQ. The CDR3 is 16 amino acids. J lost 8 bases, V lost 0 bases, and 5 bases had no gene match. DNA of the CDR3: TGTGCCAGCAGCCAAGATGGGGGACAGGGTTATTCACCCCTCCACTTT. This codes for CASSQDGGQGYSPLHF.

This clone was counted a few times. The genes are TRBV7-2 and TRBJ2-4; 7 nucleotides agree with TRBD2. The germline V gene has CDR1 SGHTA and CDR2 FQGNSA. CDR3 size: 15 residues. With 1 base clipped from V and 7 bases from J, the junction kept 7 bases outside the gene matches. The CDR3 bases are TGTGCCAGCAGCTTAGGGGTAGCGGGTAGGAACATTCAGTACTTC. Residues: CASSLGVAGRNIQYF.

There are a few counts of this clone. This CDR3 is CASSFDRTEQFF. The CDR3 region has the DNA TGTGCCAGCAGCTTCGACAGGACGGAGCAGTTCTTC. The gene calls are TRBV11-2 and TRBJ2-1; D is perhaps TRBD1 (6 bases). The V end was cut by 3 bases, the J end by 10 bases, with 10 bases between. The germline CDR1 and CDR2 sequences are SGHAT and FQNNGV. This CDR3 is 12 amino acids long.

This clone has more than one count but fewer than ten. The chain carries TRBV2 and TRBJ2-1, with D tentatively TRBD1 (6 bases). The V end lost 3 bases, the J end lost 5 bases, and 14 bases lay between the germline ends. Germline-derived CDR1 and CDR2 are SNHLY and FYNNEI. The CDR3 totals 15 residues. The CDR3 loop reads CASSDFGTHNNEQFF. CDR3 DNA: TGTGCCAGCAGTGACTTCGGGACACACAACAATGAGCAGTTCTTC.

The chain links TRBV18 to TRBJ1-1; 8 nucleotides align to TRBD1. The length of the CDR3 is 16 residues. CDR1 is KGHSH and CDR2 is LQKENI in the germline V gene. V trimming: 3 bases; J trimming: 2 bases; junction bases outside the gene matches: 8. The DNA for the CDR3 is TGTGCCAGCTCACCGCGGACAGGGTATAAAAACACTGAAGCTTTCTTT. Translation: CASSPRTGYKNTEAFF.

This clone occurred a few times. J is TRBJ1-6 and V is TRBV25-1, with TRBD1 identical over 10 bases. The CDR3 contains 13 residues. The germline CDR1 and CDR2 sequences are MGHDK and SYGVNS. This CDR3 is CASWGTGVSPLHF. For the CDR3, the DNA is TGTGCGTCTTGGGGGACAGGGGTTTCACCCCTCCACTTT. The variable domain in full, completed from reference TRBV25-1 and TRBJ1-6, reads EADIYQTPRYLVIGTGKKITLECSQTMGHDKMYWYQQDPGMELHLIHYSYGVNSTEKGDLSSESTVSRIRTEHFPLTLESARPSHTSQYLCASWGTGVSPLHFGNGTRLTVT.

The CDR3 nucleotides are TGTGCCAGCAGCTGGGGGGGAGCGAACACTGAAGCTTTCTTT. Protein sequence: CASSWGGANTEAFF. The rearrangement links TRBV14 to TRBJ1-1; TRBD1 is a possible D gene (5 bases). V was cut by 5 bases and J by 1 base, with 11 bases left in between. The CDR3 consists of 14 residues. Germline lookup yields CDR1 SGHDN and CDR2 FVKESK.

This clone was counted only a few times. The J gene is TRBJ2-5, the V gene TRBV18, with D maybe TRBD1 (6 bases). The J call could be wrong; TRBJ2-7 is a better fit for the DNA end. The CDR3 consists of 12 residues. Looked up from germline, CDR1 is KGHSH and CDR2 is LQKENI. CDR3 residues: CASSRTDYEQYF. As DNA, the CDR3 is TGTGCCAGCTCACGGACAGATTACGAGCAGTACTTC.

The J gene is TRBJ2-3, the V gene TRBV25-1; possibly TRBD2 for D (6 bases). Germline CDR1 MGHDK, CDR2 SYGVNS. Trimming removed 3 bases from V and 3 bases from J, with 13 bases in between. The CDR3 has 15 residues. The CDR3 DNA reads TGTGCCAGCAGTGAGACCCGTGGAGGGACAGATACGCAGTATTTT. Translation gives CASSETRGGTDTQYF. Filled out from reference TRBV25-1 and TRBJ2-3, the complete variable domain reads EADIYQTPRYLVIGTGKKITLECSQTMGHDKMYWYQQDPGMELHLIHYSYGVNSTEKGDLSSESTVSRIRTEHFPLTLESARPSHTSQYLCASSETRGGTDTQYFGPGTRLTVL.

This chain uses TRBV10-3 with TRBJ2-5, with D perhaps matching TRBD2 (5 bases). Trimming took off 7 bases at V and 9 bases at J, with 18 bases between the two ends. There are 13 residues in the CDR3. CDR1 ENHRY and CDR2 SYGVKD come from the germline V gene. The CDR3 DNA follows: TGTGCCATCATCGCGGTGAGCGGCCAGGCCCAGTACTTC. This codes for CAIIAVSGQAQYF.

This clone has a handful of counts. The rearrangement links TRBV6-5 to TRBJ2-3; 12 nucleotides line up with TRBD2. The V gene's germline CDR1 is MNHEY and CDR2 SVGAGI. V was pared by 6 bases and J by 2 bases, with 3 bases of the junction left unmatched. The CDR3 sequence is 15 residues long. The CDR3 sequence: CASSRLAGVTDTQYF. The CDR3 region has the DNA TGTGCCAGCAGCCGACTAGCGGGGGTCACAGATACGCAGTATTTT.

This chain joins TRBV19 and TRBJ2-3; 9 nucleotides match TRBD2. Germline V gives CDR1 LNHDA, CDR2 SQIVND (reference sequence). There are 13 residues in the CDR3. The CDR3 DNA reads TGTGCGACGGCGGGGGGGCAAACAGATACGCAGTATTTT. It yields the protein CATAGGQTDTQYF.

The rearrangement links TRBV12-5 to TRBJ1-4, with 9 positions matching TRBD1. With 2 bases clipped from V and 5 bases from J, the junction kept 12 bases outside the gene matches. Looked up from germline, CDR1 is LGHNT and CDR2 is FRNRAP. This CDR3 contains 18 residues. CDR3 coding DNA: TGTGCTAGTGGTTTGAGGACAGGGGCGGCCTACCGGAATGAAAAACTGTTTTTT. Its protein product is CASGLRTGAAYRNEKLFF.

There are a few counts of this clone. The chain recombines TRBV5-1 with TRBJ1-1; no clear D gene. V was cut by 0 bases and J by 0 bases, with 3 bases left in between. CDR1 is SGHRS and CDR2 is YFSETQ in the germline V gene. The CDR3 runs 13 residues. CDR3 region: CASSLGVNTEAFF. CDR3 in DNA: TGCGCCAGCAGCTTGGGCGTGAACACTGAAGCTTTCTTT.

This chain connects TRBV18 to TRBJ2-2, with 10 bases fitting TRBD1. V gave up 6 bases and J gave up 4 bases; unmatched junction bases: 14. The germline CDR1 and CDR2 sequences are KGHSH and LQKENI. The CDR3 contains 18 residues. This chain's CDR3 is CASSREQRGTGATGELFF. CDR3 DNA: TGTGCCAGCTCTCGCGAGCAGAGAGGGACAGGGGCCACCGGGGAGCTGTTTTTT. Drawing the rest from reference TRBV18 and TRBJ2-2, the complete variable domain is NAGVMQNPRHLVRRRGQEARLRCSPMKGHSHVYWYRQLPEEGLKFMVYLQKENIIDESGMPKERFSAEFPKEGPSILRIQQVVRGDSAAYFCASSREQRGTGATGELFFGEGSRLTVL.

This clone was seen more than once but under ten times. This chain connects TRBV7-6 to TRBJ2-1, with TRBD2 matching over 8 bases. This CDR3 spans 17 amino acids. CDR1 and CDR2 from the germline V gene are SGHVS and FNYEAQ. J lost 4 bases, V lost 7 bases, and 15 bases had no gene match. CDR3 in DNA: TGTGCCAGCACCGCTGGGGCGGGGGGCTCTCCATACAATGAGCAGTTCTTC. Protein: CASTAGAGGSPYNEQFF.

The chain carries TRBV6-1 and TRBJ2-7; 9 bases are shared with TRBD1. Germline CDR1 is MNHNS and CDR2 is SASEGT. V shed 9 bases, J shed 4 bases, and the junction held 7 bases outside the gene matches. There are 13 residues in the CDR3. CDR3 DNA sequence: TGTGCCAGATGCGGACAGGGGCCATACGAGCAGTACTTC. It translates to CARCGQGPYEQYF.

CDR3 loop: CASSRRGQTNTEAFF. The CDR3 DNA is TGTGCCAGCAGCCGAAGGGGACAGACAAACACTGAAGCTTTCTTT. This chain joins TRBV21-1 and TRBJ1-1; TRBD1 is taken as the D call from the table, unchecked against the DNA. TRBV21-1 is listed as a pseudogene. The CDR3 is 15 amino acids.

V is TRBV6-1 and J is TRBJ1-2; no clear D. Per the germline V gene, CDR1 is MNHNS and CDR2 is SASEGT. Trimming shortened V by 2 bases and J by 4 bases, and 8 bases separated the two germline ends. The CDR3 loop spans 13 amino acids. CDR3 sequence: CASSEPEAYGYTF. The CDR3 nucleotides are TGTGCCAGCAGTGAACCCGAAGCCTATGGCTACACCTTC.

The chain joins TRBV7-9 to TRBJ2-3, with TRBD2 matching 11 bases. With V trimmed by 3 bases and J by 1 base, 3 bases remained unmatched. Germline CDR1 and CDR2: SEHNR and FQNEAQ (reference sequence). The CDR3 is 16 amino acids. Written as DNA, the CDR3 is TGTGCCAGCAGCTTCGCGACTAGCGGGGGCACAGATACGCAGTATTTT. This encodes CASSFATSGGTDTQYF.

This clone appeared a few times. The genes are TRBV2 and TRBJ2-7, with D maybe TRBD1 (6 bases). Trimming removed 5 bases at V and 4 bases at J, with 18 bases between. This CDR3 contains 15 residues. The germline CDR1 and CDR2 sequences are SNHLY and FYNNEI. The CDR3 DNA is TGTGCCAGCAGTCTGGACAGCCTTCCGGGGTACGAGCAGTACTTC. It translates to CASSLDSLPGYEQYF.